Listed here are 9 T cell receptor beta chains from one sample, sequenced in a study of identical twins. TCRdb ran MiXCR on the 5' RACE reads and lists one entry per CDR3 protein. The sample lists around 280,000 distinct CDR3 sequences; 8% to 9% were seen once. Another study also made use of these data, one on yellow fever vaccine responses in identical twins.

The sample consisted of memory (CD45RO+) T cells sorted from blood. These receptors all stem from a woman between 18 and 30 years old in good health.

This clonotype appeared a few times. The chain has TRBV12-3 or TRBV12-4 and TRBJ1-2; D is possibly TRBD1 (5 bases). V lost 0 bases to trimming and J lost 5 bases, with 16 bases between them. This CDR3 comprises 16 residues. This CDR3 is CASSLALGTQKYGYTF. Written as DNA, the CDR3 is TGTGCCAGCAGTTTAGCCCTCGGGACTCAAAAGTATGGCTACACCTTC.

J is TRBJ2-3 and V is TRBV20-1; D is uncertain. The CDR3 is made up of 16 amino acids. The V gene's germline CDR1 is DFQATT and CDR2 SNEGSKA (reference sequence). Deletions cut 0 bases from V and 3 bases from J, with 16 bases between. The CDR3 sequence: CSARDGSNPVTDTQYF. The CDR3 region has the DNA TGCAGTGCTAGAGATGGATCCAACCCGGTGACAGATACGCAGTATTTT.

In its sample, this clonotype was seen many times. The chain is built from TRBV29-1 and TRBJ2-5; TRBD2 is a possible D gene (6 bases). CDR3 length equals 15 residues. CDR1 and CDR2 (germline): SQVTM, ANQGSEA. Trimming pared 4 bases from V and 4 bases from J, leaving 19 bases between. CDR3 sequence reads: CSVVLEGLGRETQYF. In DNA, the CDR3 is TGCAGCGTTGTCTTGGAGGGATTGGGTCGAGAGACCCAGTACTTC.

This clonotype was recorded a few times. The V gene is TRBV11-2, the J gene TRBJ2-5; D uncertain. The CDR3 is made up of 13 amino acids. The ends were cut back, 3 bases at V and 4 bases at J, with 9 bases in the middle. The germline V gene has CDR1 SGHAT and CDR2 FQNNGV. CDR3 sequence (DNA): TGTGCCAGCAGCTTTGGGCCCCCAGAGACCCAGTACTTC. Residues: CASSFGPPETQYF.

At least ten counts were recorded for this clonotype. This rearrangement joins TRBV7-9 to TRBJ2-3, with D perhaps being TRBD1 or TRBD2 (6 bases each). Germline-derived CDR1 and CDR2 are SEHNR and FQNEAQ (reference sequence). The CDR3 is 15 amino acids. V was cut by 5 bases and J by 5 bases, with 17 bases left in between. CDR3 amino acids: CASSRVGGPGDTQYF. The CDR3 DNA reads TGTGCCAGCAGCCGAGTTGGGGGGCCGGGAGATACGCAGTATTTT.

The chain carries TRBV20-1 and TRBJ1-1; possibly TRBD1 for D (5 bases). This CDR3 region has 12 residues. CDR1 and CDR2 (germline): DFQATT, SNEGSKA (reference sequence). V was trimmed by 5 bases and J by 5 bases, leaving 12 bases between them. The CDR3, as DNA: TGCAGTGCTCCGGGACTGTTTACTGAAGCTTTCTTT. It encodes CSAPGLFTEAFF.

At least ten counts were recorded for this clonotype. The rearrangement joins TRBV29-1 to TRBJ1-4; D gene uncertain. The ends were cut back, 4 bases at V and 6 bases at J, with 9 bases in the middle. This CDR3 comprises 12 residues. Germline V gene data show CDR1 as SQVTM and CDR2 as ANQGSEA. The CDR3 DNA sequence: TGCAGCGTTGTGGGCAGAGATGAAAAACTGTTTTTT. Translated: CSVVGRDEKLFF. The variable domain in full, completed from reference TRBV29-1 and TRBJ1-4, reads SAVISQKPSRDICQRGTSLTIQCQVDSQVTMMFWYRQQPGQSLTLIATANQGSEATYESGFVIDKFPISRPNLTFSTLTVSNMSPEDSSIYLCSVVGRDEKLFFGSGTQLSVL.

This clonotype was seen many times. This chain uses TRBV11-2 with TRBJ1-2; D gene ambiguous. The germline V gene encodes CDR1 SGHAT and CDR2 FQNNGV. This CDR3 has 13 amino acids. The V end lost 1 base, the J end lost 5 bases, and 8 bases lay between the germline ends. The CDR3 is CASSLGVGYGYTF. The CDR3 DNA reads TGTGCCAGCAGCTTAGGGGTAGGGTATGGCTACACCTTC.

In its sample, this clonotype was seen many times. The V call is TRBV12-3 or TRBV12-4, the J call TRBJ1-1; 11 bases are shared with TRBD1. V was pared by 5 bases and J by 11 bases, with 7 bases of the junction left unmatched. This CDR3 comprises 13 residues. CDR3 in amino acids: CASSTRTGGLAFF. The CDR3 coding sequence is TGTGCCAGCAGTACCCGGACAGGGGGCTTGGCTTTCTTT.